This T cell receptor beta chain was obtained from a study of identifying expanded T cells in peripheral blood. V was pared by 0 bases and J by 2 bases, with 3 bases of the junction left unmatched. The CDR3 runs to 16 residues. Germline V CDR1 and CDR2: SGHTA, FQGNSA. TCRdb keeps only in-frame clones here, not all; method: immunoSEQ multiplex PCR. The table lists approximately 50,000 clones, around 82% of them singletons, with approximately 15% in the top ten. General study findings and limits: Roughly two-week clone count variance significantly increased as total template count grew.

To note about this clone: Its antigen is undetermined.

The rearrangement joins TRBV7-2 to TRBJ1-5; 8 bases match TRBD1. Material: blood. The clonotype originates from a person aged 18 to 75 in good health. The CDR3 protein is CASSLAGDRRNQPQHF. The CDR3 bases are TGTGCCAGCAGCTTAGCGGGGGACAGGCGCAATCAGCCCCAGCATTTT.